The 26 T cell receptor beta chains given below trace back to one sample, sequenced in a study of blood T cells in healthy people across ages. Alongside a J-beta primer mix, a sample-barcoded 5' primer served in a second PCR lasting 7 to 11 cycles. TCRdb re-called the 5' RACE reads through MiXCR, storing one row per CDR3 protein. The table lists around 900,000 distinct CDR3 sequences, about 30% of them singletons. The sample consisted of blood. The receptors derive from a woman at least 80 years old in good health.

Concerning this clonotype: A read error may be the cause here, since a much bigger clone is one base away. V gene TRBV7-2 combines with J gene TRBJ2-5, with 7 bases aligning to TRBD2. Germline V gene lookup returns CDR1 SGHTA and CDR2 FQGNSA. The CDR3 runs 12 residues. Trimming took 5 bases from V and 11 from J; bases not matched to a gene: 8. CDR3 protein: CASSPEAGEQYF. In DNA, the CDR3 is TGTGCCAGCAGCCCCGAGGCGGGGGAGCAGTACTTC.

This clonotype has ten or more counts. V gene TRBV12-3 or TRBV12-4 combines with J gene TRBJ1-1, with TRBD1 as a possible D gene (6 bases). The CDR3 runs 14 residues. V lost 5 bases and J lost 4, with 14 bases in between. The CDR3, as DNA: TGTGCCAGCAGTCGTACAGGGTTTAGCACTGAAGCTTTCTTT. It translates to CASSRTGFSTEAFF.

V and J are TRBV29-1 and TRBJ1-2; D uncertain. V lost 4 bases and J 7 bases, leaving 4 bases between the germline ends. Germline CDR1 reads SQVTM; CDR2 reads ANQGSEA. CDR3 size: 9 residues. CDR3 sequence (DNA): TGCAGCGTTGGTAGTGGCTACACCTTC. It translates to CSVGSGYTF. Full variable domain (outside the CDR3, taken from reference TRBV29-1 and TRBJ1-2): SAVISQKPSRDICQRGTSLTIQCQVDSQVTMMFWYRQQPGQSLTLIATANQGSEATYESGFVIDKFPISRPNLTFSTLTVSNMSPEDSSIYLCSVGSGYTFGSGTRLTVV.

This clonotype was observed a handful of times. The chain recombines TRBV11-2 with TRBJ1-2; no firm D call. The V and J ends lost 6 bases and 2 bases respectively, with 13 bases between them. CDR1 and CDR2 (germline): SGHAT, FQNNGV. CDR3 size: 14 residues. CDR3 residues: CASRLSGPNYGYTF. The CDR3 DNA reads TGTGCCAGCAGATTATCCGGGCCGAACTATGGCTACACCTTC.

As to this clonotype: A read error is possible here, since a much larger clone lies one base away. No conserved phenylalanine or tryptophan is present at the end of the CDR3, so a read error is the likely explanation. This chain joins TRBV4-2 and TRBJ1-2, with D perhaps matching TRBD1 (5 bases). Germline V gene lookup returns CDR1 LGHNA and CDR2 YNFKEQ. With 4 bases removed from V and 8 bases from J, the gap between germline ends came to 23 bases. The CDR3 extends over 16 amino acids. CDR3 protein: CASSLVRDGNGGGYTL. Written as DNA, the CDR3 is TGTGCCAGCAGCCTCGTCCGGGACGGGAATGGAGGCGGCTACACCTTA.

This clonotype was seen ten or more times. The DNA of the CDR3 is TGTGCCAGCAGCCAGGAAACTAGCGGCACAGATACGCAGTATTTT. This translates into CASSQETSGTDTQYF. The genes are TRBV4-2 and TRBJ2-3; 7 bases match TRBD2. The V gene end was trimmed by 3 bases and the J gene end by 1 base; junction bases not matched to a gene: 4. There are 15 residues in the CDR3. Germline V gene lookup returns CDR1 LGHNA and CDR2 YNFKEQ.

This clonotype was observed many times. This chain uses TRBV7-2 with TRBJ2-3; TRBD2 aligns across 7 bases. With V trimmed by 6 bases and J by 5 bases, 8 bases remained unmatched. Germline CDR1 and CDR2: SGHTA and FQGNSA. The CDR3 contains 14 residues. CDR3 nucleotide sequence: TGTGCCAGCAGTCCAGGGCCGGGGGGAGATACGCAGTATTTT. As protein: CASSPGPGGDTQYF. Together with reference TRBV7-2 and TRBJ2-3, the CDR3 gives the full variable domain: GAGVSQSPSNKVTEKGKDVELRCDPISGHTALYWYRQSLGQGLEFLIYFQGNSAPDKSGLPSDRFSAERTGGSVSTLTIQRTQQEDSAVYLCASSPGPGGDTQYFGPGTRLTVL.

This clonotype was seen many times. The CDR3 nucleotides read TGTGCCAGCAGCAAGCGGGGGGCACGGGACTACGAGCAGTACTTC. Encoded protein: CASSKRGARDYEQYF. The gene calls are TRBV21-1 and TRBJ2-7; the DNA was not used to check the table's D call, TRBD1. TRBV21-1 is classified as a pseudogene. The CDR3 runs 15 residues.

The chain employs TRBV7-2 and TRBJ2-4, with D maybe TRBD2 (5 bases). The V and J ends lost 10 bases and 1 base respectively, with 17 bases between them. CDR3 length: 15 amino acids. The germline CDR1 and CDR2 sequences are SGHTA and FQGNSA. This CDR3 is CATMDRGLAKNIQYF. DNA of the CDR3: TGTGCCACCATGGACCGAGGGTTGGCCAAAAACATTCAGTACTTC.

This clonotype was counted ten times or more. The chain couples TRBV12-3 or TRBV12-4 to TRBJ1-2, with 7 bases that match TRBD1. After removal of 6 bases from V and 4 bases from J, the junction contained 8 bases not matched to a gene. This CDR3 contains 14 residues. CDR3 DNA: TGTGCCAGCAGGCCAGCCGGGACAGTCTATGGCTACACCTTC. Translated, it gives CASRPAGTVYGYTF.

This clonotype was counted between two and nine times. The chain links TRBV12-3 or TRBV12-4 to TRBJ1-5, with a tentative D call TRBD1 (6 bases). There are 15 residues in the CDR3. Deletions cut 6 bases from V and 2 bases from J, with 14 bases between. The CDR3 region has the DNA TGTGCCAGCAGCTTCCCTTCAGGGGGCAATCAGCCCCAGCATTTT. Protein sequence: CASSFPSGGNQPQHF.

This clonotype was detected only a few times. The chain recombines TRBV30 with TRBJ2-4; the match to TRBD1 covers 9 bases. The V gene's germline CDR1 is GTSNPN and CDR2 SVGIG (reference sequence). The CDR3 spans 18 residues. V trimming: 5 bases; J trimming: 0 bases; junction bases outside the gene matches: 14. CDR3 coding DNA: TGTGCCTGGGATCAGGGACAGGGATATATTTTAGCCAAAAACATTCAGTACTTC. Encoded protein: CAWDQGQGYILAKNIQYF.

Concerning this clonotype itself: A much larger clone differs by one base, so this may be a read error. The rearrangement joins TRBV11-3 to TRBJ2-4; TRBD1 matches 10 bases. The junction had 8 bases not matched to a gene; V was cut back by 8 bases and J by 1 base. The germline V gene encodes CDR1 SGHNT and CDR2 YENEEA. The CDR3 runs to 16 residues. The CDR3 DNA is TGTGCCAGCGGCAGCGGGACAGGGGATGCCAAAAACATTCAGTACTTC. Its protein is CASGSGTGDAKNIQYF.

This clonotype was counted at least ten times. In DNA form, the CDR3 reads TGTGCCATCACTAAGGGACAGGGGATTAACTATGGCTACACCTTC. This sequence encodes CAITKGQGINYGYTF. This chain connects TRBV10-3 to TRBJ1-2; TRBD1 matches 10 bases. Germline trimming cut 7 bases from V and 1 base from J; bases unmatched to any gene: 6. Germline V gene lookup returns CDR1 ENHRY and CDR2 SYGVKD. The CDR3 length is 15 residues.

The genes are TRBV7-2 and TRBJ2-2, with TRBD2 matching over 7 bases. The length of the CDR3 is 15 residues. V shed 3 bases and J 4 bases; nucleotides not matched to a gene: 5. Germline V gene lookup returns CDR1 SGHTA and CDR2 FQGNSA. The CDR3 bases are TGTGCCAGCAGCTTTTTGGGGGGGGGCACCGGGGAGCTGTTTTTT. Its protein product is CASSFLGGGTGELFF.

The chain links TRBV5-5 to TRBJ2-5, with D unclear. The tail of the sequence fits TRBJ2-1 better, so the J call may be wrong. In germline, CDR1 is SGHKS, CDR2 YYEKEE (reference sequence). The CDR3 contains 13 residues. CDR3 amino acids: CASGSRGQETQFF. CDR3 in DNA: TGTGCCAGCGGATCCAGAGGCCAAGAGACCCAGTTCTTC.

Ten or more counts support this clonotype. The chain joins TRBV7-2 to TRBJ2-4; no definite D call. V dropped 1 base and J dropped 9 bases, with 16 bases sitting between them. Germline V gene sequence: CDR1 SGHTA, CDR2 FQGNSA. This CDR3 is 15 amino acids long. CDR3 in amino acids: CASSLVMGNPGIQYF. The CDR3 region has the DNA TGTGCCAGCAGCTTAGTGATGGGAAACCCCGGCATTCAGTACTTC.

This clonotype was found many times. The chain couples TRBV20-1 to TRBJ2-7; 8 bases line up with TRBD1. This CDR3 comprises 13 residues. V dropped 3 bases and J dropped 4; count of bases not matched to a gene: 5. Germline V lookup: CDR1 DFQATT, CDR2 SNEGSKA (reference sequence). The CDR3 nucleotides read TGCAGTGCTAGCGGGACAGGACGTTACGAGCAGTACTTC. It yields the protein CSASGTGRYEQYF.

V gene TRBV5-5 combines with J gene TRBJ2-1; D gene unclear. The germline CDR1 and CDR2 sequences are SGHKS and YYEKEE (reference sequence). V lost 5 bases, J lost 1 base, and 16 bases lay in between. CDR3 size: 16 residues. The CDR3 reads CASSYSASHSYNEQFF. CDR3 DNA sequence: TGTGCCAGCAGTTACTCCGCGTCTCATTCCTACAATGAGCAGTTCTTC.

Comments on this clonotype: It may be a read error: a sequence one base away is much more abundant. The chain uses TRBV20-1 and TRBJ1-2; D is perhaps TRBD1 (6 bases). The CDR3 extends over 14 amino acids. Germline V gene sequence: CDR1 DFQATT, CDR2 SNEGSKA (reference sequence). Here the CDR3 DNA reads TGCAGTGCTAAAAAGCTTAGGGGGAAGGATGGCCACACCTTC. Its translation is CSAKKLRGKDGHTF.

A remark on this clonotype: This clone may be a read error of a much larger clone one base away. The chain uses TRBV20-1 and TRBJ2-1; tentative D call: TRBD1 (5 bases). The DNA end is a closer match to TRBJ2-7, so the J assignment may be wrong. CDR3 length: 13 residues. Germline loops: CDR1 DFQATT, CDR2 SNEGSKA (reference sequence). The CDR3 DNA is TGCAGTGCTATTAGGACACAAAACAATGAGCAGTACTTC. It translates to CSAIRTQNNEQYF.

The CDR3 is CASNQETGVMPDTQYF. CDR3 nucleotides: TGTGCCAGCAACCAGGAAACAGGGGTCATGCCAGATACGCAGTATTTT. The genes are TRBV7-2 and TRBJ2-3; 7 bases fit TRBD1. Germline CDR1 and CDR2: SGHTA and FQGNSA. The CDR3 sequence is 16 residues long. V gave up 7 bases and J gave up 4 bases; unmatched junction bases: 14. The full variable domain, in which reference TRBV7-2 and TRBJ2-3 provide the parts outside the CDR3, is GAGVSQSPSNKVTEKGKDVELRCDPISGHTALYWYRQSLGQGLEFLIYFQGNSAPDKSGLPSDRFSAERTGGSVSTLTIQRTQQEDSAVYLCASNQETGVMPDTQYFGPGTRLTVL.

The CDR3 spells CASSLLGGGEQFF. As DNA, the CDR3 is TGTGCCAGCAGTTTATTGGGAGGGGGTGAGCAGTTCTTC. The chain uses TRBV12-3 or TRBV12-4 and TRBJ2-1; perhaps TRBD2 as D (7 bases). Trimming removed 2 bases from V and 9 bases from J, with 11 bases in between. CDR3 length: 13 residues.

The J gene is TRBJ1-2, the V gene TRBV24-1; D remains unclear. Germline CDR1 KGHDR, CDR2 SFDVKD. The V end was cut by 3 bases, the J end by 0 bases, with 10 bases between. The CDR3 contains 15 residues. The DNA of the CDR3 is TGTGCCACCAGTGATGGAGCAAGAACTAACTATGGCTACACCTTC. Protein: CATSDGARTNYGYTF.

The chain links TRBV20-1 to TRBJ1-5; D gene uncertain. The V gene's germline CDR1 is DFQATT and CDR2 SNEGSKA (reference sequence). The CDR3 covers 14 residues. V lost 7 bases and J lost 0, with 13 bases in between. Written as DNA, the CDR3 is TGCAGTGTCGGAGGAGCAAATAGCAATCAGCCCCAGCATTTT. This codes for CSVGGANSNQPQHF.

In this sample, this clonotype turned up many times. J is TRBJ2-1 and V is TRBV5-6, with no clear D. V was cut by 2 bases and J by 8 bases, with 5 bases left in between. Germline V gene lookup returns CDR1 SGHDT and CDR2 YYEEEE. This CDR3 is 11 amino acids long. The CDR3 here is CASSLNYEQFF. The CDR3 DNA reads TGTGCCAGCAGCTTAAACTATGAGCAGTTCTTC.